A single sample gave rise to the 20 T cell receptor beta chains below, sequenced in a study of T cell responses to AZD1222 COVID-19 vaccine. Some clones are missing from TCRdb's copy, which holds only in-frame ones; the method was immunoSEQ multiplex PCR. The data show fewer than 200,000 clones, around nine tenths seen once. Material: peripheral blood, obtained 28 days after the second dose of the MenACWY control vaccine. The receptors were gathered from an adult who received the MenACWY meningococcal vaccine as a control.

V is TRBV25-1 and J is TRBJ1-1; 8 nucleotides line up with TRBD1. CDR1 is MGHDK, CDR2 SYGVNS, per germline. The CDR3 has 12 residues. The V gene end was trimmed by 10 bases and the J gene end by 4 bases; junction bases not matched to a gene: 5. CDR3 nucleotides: TGTGCCACCAAGGACAGGGCCACTGAAGCTTTCTTT. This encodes CATKDRATEAFF. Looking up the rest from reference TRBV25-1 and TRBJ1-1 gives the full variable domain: EADIYQTPRYLVIGTGKKITLECSQTMGHDKMYWYQQDPGMELHLIHYSYGVNSTEKGDLSSESTVSRIRTEHFPLTLESARPSHTSQYLCATKDRATEAFFGQGTRLTVV.

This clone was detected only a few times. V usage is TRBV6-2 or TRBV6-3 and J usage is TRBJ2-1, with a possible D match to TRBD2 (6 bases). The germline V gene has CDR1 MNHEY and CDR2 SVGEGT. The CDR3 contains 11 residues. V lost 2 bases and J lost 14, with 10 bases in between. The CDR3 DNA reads TGTGCCAGCAGTTACCGGACTATCGAGTTCTTC. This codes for CASSYRTIEFF.

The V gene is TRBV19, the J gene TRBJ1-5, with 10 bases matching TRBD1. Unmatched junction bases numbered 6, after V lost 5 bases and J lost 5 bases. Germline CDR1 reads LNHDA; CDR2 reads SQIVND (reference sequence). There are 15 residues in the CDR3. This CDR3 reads CASSATGQGYQPQHF. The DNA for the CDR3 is TGTGCCAGTAGTGCCACGGGACAGGGGTATCAGCCCCAGCATTTT.

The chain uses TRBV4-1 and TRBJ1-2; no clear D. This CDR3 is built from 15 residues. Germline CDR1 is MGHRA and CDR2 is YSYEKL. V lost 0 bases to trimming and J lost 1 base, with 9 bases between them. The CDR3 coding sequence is TGCGCCAGCAGCCAAGAGTCAGCTTTTAACTATGGCTACACCTTC. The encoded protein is CASSQESAFNYGYTF.

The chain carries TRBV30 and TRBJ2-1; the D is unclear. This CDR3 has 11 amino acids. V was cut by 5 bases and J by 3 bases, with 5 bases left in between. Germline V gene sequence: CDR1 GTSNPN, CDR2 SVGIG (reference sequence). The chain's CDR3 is CAWGHYNEQFF. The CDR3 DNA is TGTGCCTGGGGTCACTACAATGAGCAGTTCTTC.

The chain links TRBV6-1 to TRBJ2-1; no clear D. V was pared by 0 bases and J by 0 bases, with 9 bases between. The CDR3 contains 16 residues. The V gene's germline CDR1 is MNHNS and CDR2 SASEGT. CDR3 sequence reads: CASSEARVSSYNEQFF. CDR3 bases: TGTGCCAGCAGTGAAGCCCGGGTGAGCTCCTACAATGAGCAGTTCTTC.

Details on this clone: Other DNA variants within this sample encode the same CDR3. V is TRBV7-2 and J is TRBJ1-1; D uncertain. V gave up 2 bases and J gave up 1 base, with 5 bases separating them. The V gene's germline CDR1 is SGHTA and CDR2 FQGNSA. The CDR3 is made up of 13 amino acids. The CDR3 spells CASSLTENTEAFF. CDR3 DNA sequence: TGTGCCAGCAGCTTAACCGAGAACACTGAAGCTTTCTTT. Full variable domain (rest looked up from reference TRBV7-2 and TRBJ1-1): GAGVSQSPSNKVTEKGKDVELRCDPISGHTALYWYRQSLGQGLEFLIYFQGNSAPDKSGLPSDRFSAERTGGSVSTLTIQRTQQEDSAVYLCASSLTENTEAFFGQGTRLTVV.

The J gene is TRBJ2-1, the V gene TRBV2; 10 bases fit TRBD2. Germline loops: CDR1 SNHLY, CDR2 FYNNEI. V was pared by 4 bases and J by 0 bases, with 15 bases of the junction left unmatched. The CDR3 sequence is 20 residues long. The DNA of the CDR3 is TGTGCCAGCAGTGGGGGACTAGCGACTAACTCCCTTTACTCCTACAATGAGCAGTTCTTC. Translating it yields CASSGGLATNSLYSYNEQFF.

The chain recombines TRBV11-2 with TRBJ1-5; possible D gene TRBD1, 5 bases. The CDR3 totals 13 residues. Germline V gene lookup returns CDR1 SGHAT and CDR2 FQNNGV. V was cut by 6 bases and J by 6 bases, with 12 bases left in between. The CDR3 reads CASSNTRVQPQHF. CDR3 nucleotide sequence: TGTGCCAGCAGTAATACCAGGGTTCAGCCCCAGCATTTT.

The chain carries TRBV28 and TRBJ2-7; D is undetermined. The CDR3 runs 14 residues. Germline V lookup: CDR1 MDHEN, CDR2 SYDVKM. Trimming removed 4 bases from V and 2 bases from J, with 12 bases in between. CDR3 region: CASSSALPPYEQYF. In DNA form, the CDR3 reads TGTGCCAGCAGTTCCGCCCTACCTCCCTACGAGCAGTACTTC.

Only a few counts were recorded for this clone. The CDR3 DNA is TGCGCCAGCAGCTTGGCTAGCACCAGCACAGATACGCAGTATTTT. It is translated as CASSLASTSTDTQYF. This rearrangement joins TRBV5-1 to TRBJ2-3, with a weak D call TRBD2 (5 bases). The CDR3 length is 15 residues. Germline CDR1 reads SGHRS; CDR2 reads YFSETQ. V was shortened by 0 bases and J by 0 bases, with 8 bases between the two germline ends.

CDR3 sequence reads: CASSPPVTHTEAFF. CDR3 nucleotide sequence: TGTGCCAGCTCACCACCTGTCACCCACACTGAAGCTTTCTTT. This chain links TRBV18 with TRBJ1-1; no reliable D call. Trimming took 0 bases from V and 3 from J, leaving 8 bases between them. The CDR3 extends over 14 amino acids. Germline CDR1 reads KGHSH; CDR2 reads LQKENI.

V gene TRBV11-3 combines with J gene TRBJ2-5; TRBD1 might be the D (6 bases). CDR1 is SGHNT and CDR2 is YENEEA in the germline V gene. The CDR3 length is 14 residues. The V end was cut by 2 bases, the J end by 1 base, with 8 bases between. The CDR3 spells CASSLHRAQETQYF. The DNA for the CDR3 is TGTGCCAGCAGCTTACACAGGGCCCAAGAGACCCAGTACTTC.

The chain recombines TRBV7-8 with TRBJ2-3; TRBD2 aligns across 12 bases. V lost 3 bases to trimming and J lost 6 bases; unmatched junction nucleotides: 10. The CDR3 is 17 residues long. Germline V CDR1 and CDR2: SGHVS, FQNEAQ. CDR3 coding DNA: TGTGCCAGCAGCTTTGGACTAGCGGGAAGGTTGGGGGATACGCAGTATTTT. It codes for CASSFGLAGRLGDTQYF.

The CDR3 is CASNSPGTVSYEQYF. CDR3 nucleotides: TGTGCCAGCAATTCACCCGGGACAGTATCCTACGAGCAGTACTTC. This chain links TRBV2 with TRBJ2-7; 7 positions match TRBD1. Germline lookup yields CDR1 SNHLY and CDR2 FYNNEI. The CDR3 runs to 15 residues. V shed 7 bases, J shed 1 base, and the junction held 10 bases outside the gene matches.

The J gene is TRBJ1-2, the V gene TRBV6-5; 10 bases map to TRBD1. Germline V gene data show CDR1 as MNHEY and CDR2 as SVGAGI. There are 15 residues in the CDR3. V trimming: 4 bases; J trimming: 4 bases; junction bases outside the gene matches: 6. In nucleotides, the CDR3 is TGTGCCAGCAGTTCAAGGACAGGGGGTGGCTATGGCTACACCTTC. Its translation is CASSSRTGGGYGYTF.

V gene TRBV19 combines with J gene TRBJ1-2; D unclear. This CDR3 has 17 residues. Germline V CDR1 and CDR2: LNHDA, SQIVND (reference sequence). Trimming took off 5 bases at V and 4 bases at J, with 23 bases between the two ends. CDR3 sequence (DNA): TGTGCCAGTAGTTCAGCTGAAAACGCCCTATTAGCCTATGGCTACACCTTC. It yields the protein CASSSAENALLAYGYTF. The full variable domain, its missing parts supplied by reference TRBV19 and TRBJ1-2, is DGGITQSPKYLFRKEGQNVTLSCEQNLNHDAMYWYRQDPGQGLRLIYYSQIVNDFQKGDIAEGYSVSREKKESFPLTVTSAQKNPTAFYLCASSSAENALLAYGYTFGSGTRLTVV.

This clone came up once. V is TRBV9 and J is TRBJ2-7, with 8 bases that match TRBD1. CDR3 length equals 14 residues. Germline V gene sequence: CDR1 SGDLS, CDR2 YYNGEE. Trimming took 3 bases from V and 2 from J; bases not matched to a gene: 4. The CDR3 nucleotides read TGTGCCAGCAGCGCCGGACAGGGCCCCTACGAGCAGTACTTC. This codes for CASSAGQGPYEQYF. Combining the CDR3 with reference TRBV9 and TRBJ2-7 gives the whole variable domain DSGVTQTPKHLITATGQRVTLRCSPRSGDLSVYWYQQSLDQGLQFLIQYYNGEERAKGNILERFSAQQFPDLHSELNLSSLELGDSALYFCASSAGQGPYEQYFGPGTRLTVT.

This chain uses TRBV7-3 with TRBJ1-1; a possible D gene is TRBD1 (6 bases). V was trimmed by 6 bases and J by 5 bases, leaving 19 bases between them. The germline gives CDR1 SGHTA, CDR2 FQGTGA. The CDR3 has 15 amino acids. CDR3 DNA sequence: TGTGCCAGCAGTCCAATTCAGGGGAGGGTGACTGAAGCTTTCTTT. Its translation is CASSPIQGRVTEAFF.

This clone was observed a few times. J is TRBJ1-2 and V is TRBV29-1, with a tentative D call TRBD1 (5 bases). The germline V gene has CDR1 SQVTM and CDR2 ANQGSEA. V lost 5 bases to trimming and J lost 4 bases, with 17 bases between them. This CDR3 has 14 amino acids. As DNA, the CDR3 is TGCAGCGTTTTTACCGGGGACGGGGCCTATGGCTACACCTTC. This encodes CSVFTGDGAYGYTF.